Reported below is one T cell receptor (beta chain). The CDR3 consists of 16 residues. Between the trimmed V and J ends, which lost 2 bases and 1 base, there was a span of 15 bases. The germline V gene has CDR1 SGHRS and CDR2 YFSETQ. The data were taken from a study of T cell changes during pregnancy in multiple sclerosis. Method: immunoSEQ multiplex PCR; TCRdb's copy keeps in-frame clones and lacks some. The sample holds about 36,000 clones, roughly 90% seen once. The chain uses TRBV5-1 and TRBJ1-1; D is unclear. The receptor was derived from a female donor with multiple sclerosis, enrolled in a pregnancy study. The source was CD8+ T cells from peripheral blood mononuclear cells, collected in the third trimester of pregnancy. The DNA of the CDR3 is TGCGCCAGCAGCTTTTCCACGGAGAGTGGGAACACTGAAGCTTTCTTT. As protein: CASSFSTESGNTEAFF.